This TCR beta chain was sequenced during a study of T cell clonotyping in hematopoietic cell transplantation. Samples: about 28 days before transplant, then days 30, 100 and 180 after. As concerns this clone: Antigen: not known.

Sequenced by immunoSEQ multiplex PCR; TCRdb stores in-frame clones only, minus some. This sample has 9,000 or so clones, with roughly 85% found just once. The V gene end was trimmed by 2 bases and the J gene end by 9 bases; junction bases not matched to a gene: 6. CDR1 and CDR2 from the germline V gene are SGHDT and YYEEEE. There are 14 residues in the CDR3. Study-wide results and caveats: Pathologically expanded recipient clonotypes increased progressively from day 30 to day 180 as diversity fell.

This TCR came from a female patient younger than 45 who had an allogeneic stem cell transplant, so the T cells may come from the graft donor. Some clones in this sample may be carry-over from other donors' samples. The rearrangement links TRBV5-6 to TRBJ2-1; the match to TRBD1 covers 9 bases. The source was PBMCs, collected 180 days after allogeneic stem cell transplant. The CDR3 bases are TGTGCCAGCAGCTTTTGGGACAGGGAGAGTGAGCAGTTCTTC. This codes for CASSFWDRESEQFF.